Listed below are T cell receptor beta chains from one sample, sequenced in a study of T and B cells in COVID-19 patients. TCRdb processed the multiplex PCR reads anew with MiXCR; each CDR3 protein has one entry. The sample records 7,000 to 9,500 distinct CDR3 sequences, roughly 24% being singletons. Sequencing was performed on blood. The receptors originated from a human donor who had recovered from COVID-19. The CDR3 runs from the conserved cysteine through the conserved F or W. A D gene is named only where the DNA matches it firmly. Only some rows state a clone size, as once, few, many or a class for expanded clones.

clone_size	j_call	v_call	d_call	cdr3_aa	cdr3_nt
medium-sized	TRBJ2-7	TRBV6-5	NA	CASSYTEGGEQYF	TGTGCCAGCAGTTACACCGAAGGGGGCGAGCAGTACTTC
medium-sized	TRBJ1-1	TRBV19	NA	CASTITGGAEAFF	TGTGCCAGTACCATCACGGGGGGAGCTGAAGCTTTCTTT
few	TRBJ2-7	TRBV7-2	TRBD2	CASSLLAGGIDEQYF	TGTGCCAGCAGCTTACTAGCGGGAGGGATCGACGAGCAGTACTTC
few	TRBJ1-4	TRBV4-3	NA	CASNEWGSEKLFF	TGCGCCAGCAACGAGTGGGGTTCTGAAAAACTGTTTTTT
many	TRBJ2-3	TRBV5-4	NA	CASSFSGTPTQYF	TGTGCCAGCAGCTTCTCCGGGACTCCGACGCAGTATTTT
medium-sized	TRBJ2-7	TRBV6-5	NA	CASRAGTPYEQYF	TGTGCCAGCAGGGCTGGGACTCCCTACGAGCAGTACTTC
medium-sized	TRBJ2-5	TRBV18	TRBD2	CASSRLAGGEETQYF	TGTGCCAGCTCACGACTAGCGGGAGGGGAAGAGACCCAGTACTTC
medium-sized	TRBJ2-3	TRBV5-5	NA	CASSFLLDTDTQYF	TGTGCCAGCAGCTTCTTGTTAGACACAGATACGCAGTATTTT
NA	TRBJ2-3	TRBV29-1	TRBD2	CSVEGPGTSGQSTDTQYF	TGCAGCGTTGAGGGCCCCGGGACTAGCGGTCAGAGCACAGATACGCAGTATTTT
many	TRBJ1-2	TRBV27	NA	CASSLSPQIYGYTF	TGTGCCAGCAGTTTATCGCCACAGATCTATGGCTACACCTTC
medium-sized	TRBJ1-6	TRBV6-2/TRBV6-3	NA	CASSQGANSPLHF	TGTGCCAGCAGTCAAGGGGCTAATTCACCCCTCCACTTT
NA	TRBJ2-1	TRBV4-3	NA	CASSRQDRHRNNEQFF	TGCGCCAGCAGCCGTCAAGACCGACATAGAAACAATGAGCAGTTCTTC
NA	TRBJ1-1	TRBV6-5	TRBD1	CASKRTGMNTEAFF	TGTGCCAGCAAACGGACAGGAATGAACACTGAAGCTTTCTTT
medium-sized	TRBJ2-5	TRBV12-3/TRBV12-4	NA	CASSLGETQYF	TGTGCCAGCAGTTTAGGAGAGACCCAGTACTTC
medium-sized	TRBJ2-3	TRBV5-6	NA	CASSHGSGQYF	TGTGCCAGCAGCCATGGGTCGGGGCAGTATTTT
few	TRBJ2-7	TRBV5-1	NA	CASSGTLPLEQYF	TGCGCCAGCAGCGGGACTCTCCCACTCGAGCAGTACTTC
medium-sized	TRBJ2-2	TRBV6-1	TRBD1	CASSIGTVNTGELFF	TGTGCCAGCAGTATCGGGACAGTCAACACCGGGGAGCTGTTTTTT
medium-sized	TRBJ2-6	TRBV6-2/TRBV6-3	TRBD1	CASSAPGTGSGANVLTF	TGTGCCAGCAGTGCCCCTGGGACAGGGTCTGGGGCCAACGTCCTGACTTTC
NA	TRBJ2-5	TRBV7-2	NA	CASSSYLGGETQYF	TGTGCCAGCAGCTCCTACTTGGGGGGAGAGACCCAGTACTTC
many	TRBJ1-1	TRBV6-5	NA	CASSYGQNTEAFF	TGTGCCAGCAGTTACGGGCAGAACACTGAAGCTTTCTTT
NA	TRBJ2-3	TRBV5-1	TRBD1	CASSPMTGVNTDTQYF	TGCGCCAGCAGCCCGATGACAGGGGTCAACACAGATACGCAGTATTTT
medium-sized	TRBJ2-5	TRBV6-2/TRBV6-3	TRBD2	CASTEGLAGGETQYF	TGTGCCAGCACCGAGGGACTAGCGGGAGGCGAGACCCAGTACTTC
medium-sized	TRBJ2-1	TRBV6-5	TRBD2	CASSPAGGRNEQFF	TGTGCCAGCAGTCCAGCGGGGGGTCGCAATGAGCAGTTCTTC
few	TRBJ2-1	TRBV7-9	NA	CASSLGQEIYNEQFF	TGTGCCAGCAGCTTGGGACAAGAGATCTACAATGAGCAGTTCTTC
NA	TRBJ2-3	TRBV24-1	TRBD2	CATSDSGLAGGPTDTQYF	TGTGCCACCAGTGATTCGGGACTAGCGGGAGGGCCGACAGATACGCAGTATTTT
NA	TRBJ2-7	TRBV19	TRBD1	CASSPISGQGSYEQYF	TGTGCCAGTAGTCCGATCTCGGGACAGGGCTCCTACGAGCAGTACTTC
medium-sized	TRBJ2-7	TRBV15	TRBD1	CATSHGGQGSYEQYF	TGTGCCACCAGCCATGGGGGACAGGGATCCTACGAGCAGTACTTC
medium-sized	TRBJ2-3	TRBV6-2/TRBV6-3	TRBD2	CASTPPGLAGVRLGGTQYF	TGTGCCAGCACCCCCCCGGGCCTAGCGGGAGTGCGACTTGGGGGTACGCAGTATTTT
many	TRBJ2-2	TRBV6-4	NA	CASSRDYLYGELFF	TGTGCCAGCAGTCGCGACTATTTATACGGGGAGCTGTTTTTT
many	TRBJ2-3	TRBV6-4	NA	CASSRRFSYTDTQYF	TGTGCCAGCAGTAGGAGGTTCAGTTACACAGATACGCAGTATTTT
many	TRBJ1-6	TRBV6-6	NA	CASPQTTGKSPLHF	TGTGCCAGCCCACAAACCACAGGGAAATCACCCCTCCACTTT
NA	TRBJ1-5	TRBV6-5	NA	CASTTSRGGQPRHF	TGTGCCAGCACCACGTCCCGGGGGGGTCAGCCCCGGCATTTT
medium-sized	TRBJ2-3	TRBV19	NA	CASTGTYTDTQYF	TGTGCCAGTACAGGGACCTACACAGATACGCAGTATTTT
NA	TRBJ1-5	TRBV5-5	TRBD1	CASSFWTGDQPQHF	TGTGCCAGCAGCTTTTGGACAGGGGATCAGCCCCAGCATTTT
many	TRBJ1-1	TRBV18	NA	CASSLDFNTEAFF	TGTGCCAGCTCGTTGGACTTTAACACTGAAGCTTTCTTT
NA	TRBJ2-1	TRBV27	NA	CASSSDRKNEQFF	TGTGCCAGCAGTTCGGACAGAAAAAATGAGCAGTTCTTC
medium-sized	TRBJ2-7	TRBV19	NA	CASSREMGGEQYF	TGTGCCAGTAGTAGAGAAATGGGGGGCGAGCAGTACTTC
many	TRBJ2-1	TRBV6-5	NA	CASSYSRGRVFDNEQFF	TGTGCCAGCAGTTACTCTCGGGGCAGGGTGTTTGACAATGAGCAGTTCTTC
NA	TRBJ2-1	TRBV11-2	TRBD2	CASSLPIAGGGEQFF	TGTGCCAGCAGCTTACCCATAGCGGGAGGAGGGGAGCAGTTCTTC
few	TRBJ1-3	TRBV20-1	NA	CSAKTGYYTGNTIYF	TGCAGTGCTAAGACAGGCTACTACACCGGAAACACCATATATTTT
few	TRBJ2-3	TRBV4-1	NA	CASSQVPWEEYFTDTQYF	TGCGCCAGCAGCCAAGTTCCCTGGGAAGAGTACTTCACAGATACGCAGTATTTT
NA	TRBJ1-6	TRBV14	NA	CASSQAPGPFYNSPLHF	TGTGCCAGCAGCCAAGCCCCGGGCCCCTTCTATAATTCACCCCTCCACTTT
NA	TRBJ2-3	TRBV7-2	TRBD2	CASSLARLAGTDTQYF	TGTGCCAGCAGCTTAGCCCGACTAGCGGGCACAGATACGCAGTATTTT
NA	TRBJ2-5	TRBV6-5	TRBD1	CASSSDRVKETQYF	TGTGCCAGCAGTAGTGACAGGGTTAAGGAGACCCAGTACTTC
many	TRBJ2-3	TRBV5-1	NA	CASSLTLGRTQYF	TGCGCCAGCAGCCTAACTCTCGGTCGAACGCAGTATTTT
few	TRBJ1-6	TRBV4-3	NA	CASSQGWSPLHF	TGCGCCAGCAGCCAAGGGTGGTCACCCCTCCACTTT
NA	TRBJ2-7	TRBV19	NA	CASSDSLASHEQYF	TGTGCCAGTAGCGACAGCTTAGCTTCACACGAGCAGTACTTC
NA	TRBJ2-1	TRBV15	NA	CATSRDWGQQGEQFF	TGTGCCACCAGCAGAGATTGGGGCCAACAGGGTGAGCAGTTCTTC
medium-sized	TRBJ2-2	TRBV18	NA	CASSPLGLGTGELFF	TGTGCCAGCTCACCGTTGGGGCTGGGCACCGGGGAGCTGTTTTTT